This T cell receptor beta chain was sequenced in a study of monozygotic twins with inflammatory bowel disease. A note on this clonotype: Its target is not known.

This CDR3 comprises 16 residues. Germline V gene lookup returns CDR1 SGHTA and CDR2 FQGTGA. Regarding the study as a whole: There was no way to distinguish the different T cell subtypes. Findings did not support one strong IBD-associated signal or clonotype.

TCRdb re-called the 5' RACE reads and shows each CDR3 protein once, DNA omitted. The repertoire shows over 90,000 distinct CDR3 sequences; the top ten hold less than 2%. The specimen was blood. V gene TRBV7-3 combines with J gene TRBJ2-3; checking the TCRdb D call of TRBD2 is not possible without DNA. This clonotype was obtained from a human donor with ulcerative colitis or Crohn's disease, or a healthy co-twin of an affected twin (not recorded which). CDR3 sequence reads: CASSLGSGGASDTQYF.